One sample yielded the 32 T cell receptor beta chains listed below, sequenced in a study of T cell repertoires in cytomegalovirus infection. TCRdb passed the reads through MiXCR, listing each CDR3 protein once. The sample records some 900,000 distinct CDR3 sequences, approximately 29% being singletons. The antigens of these receptors remain unknown. This specimen consisted of cultured CD8+ T cells from PBMCs, obtained from culture after CMV antigen stimulation. The receptors here all came from a human donor in good health (CMV status not recorded). Some clones in this sample may be carry-over from other donors' samples.

By frequency in the sample, this clonotype is medium-sized (0.01 to 0.1%). This rearrangement joins TRBV12-3 or TRBV12-4 to TRBJ1-1; a possible D gene is TRBD1 (5 bases). The CDR3 contains 15 residues. Trimming pared 5 bases from V and 6 bases from J, leaving 19 bases between. In DNA, the CDR3 is TGTGCCAGCAGTCCTTATCTCAGGGAGAGTGCTGAAGCTTTCTTT. This sequence encodes CASSPYLRESAEAFF.

This chain links TRBV7-2 with TRBJ2-1; D is possibly TRBD1 (7 bases). CDR1 is SGHTA, CDR2 FQGNSA, per germline. The CDR3 covers 14 residues. The V end lost 1 base, the J end lost 5 bases, and 9 bases lay between the germline ends. This CDR3 reads CASSLGRGHNEQFF. In DNA, the CDR3 is TGTGCCAGCAGCTTAGGGAGGGGGCACAATGAGCAGTTCTTC.

The rearrangement links TRBV7-9 to TRBJ2-5; D is perhaps TRBD2 (5 bases). The CDR3 runs 15 residues. Germline loops: CDR1 SEHNR, CDR2 FQNEAQ (reference sequence). V was clipped by 1 base and J by 3 bases, with 12 bases between them. CDR3 DNA: TGTGCCAGCAGCTTAGATTGGTCGGAGGAAGAGACCCAGTACTTC. Amino acid sequence: CASSLDWSEEETQYF.

The rearrangement joins TRBV6-6 to TRBJ2-3; TRBD2 aligns across 14 bases. The germline V gene has CDR1 MNHNY and CDR2 SVGAGI (reference sequence). The CDR3 loop spans 18 amino acids. J was trimmed by 1 base and V by 5 bases; bases with no gene match: 8. Here the CDR3 DNA reads TGTGCCAGCAGTCCGCCGGGACTAGCGGGGGCCGGCACAGATACGCAGTATTTT. Translation gives CASSPPGLAGAGTDTQYF.

This rearrangement joins TRBV28 to TRBJ1-2; no clear D. V was clipped by 3 bases and J by 6 bases, with 17 bases between them. CDR3 length: 15 residues. CDR1 and CDR2 (germline): MDHEN, SYDVKM. The CDR3 is CASSFDGFFPDGYTF. Written as DNA, the CDR3 is TGTGCCAGCAGTTTTGATGGGTTTTTTCCCGATGGCTACACCTTC.

The rearrangement links TRBV2 to TRBJ2-1; 9 nucleotides align to TRBD2. From germline, CDR1 is SNHLY and CDR2 FYNNEI. This CDR3 spans 15 amino acids. The ends lost 11 bases at V and 5 bases at J; junction bases unmatched: 13. CDR3 amino acids: CAAPAGGVGDNEQFF. The CDR3 DNA follows: TGTGCCGCCCCCGCGGGAGGGGTCGGAGACAATGAGCAGTTCTTC.

V usage is TRBV2 and J usage is TRBJ2-3; D possibly uses TRBD1 or TRBD2 (5 bases each). The germline V gene encodes CDR1 SNHLY and CDR2 FYNNEI. Trimming shortened V by 4 bases and J by 3 bases, and 14 bases separated the two germline ends. The CDR3 has 15 amino acids. CDR3 nucleotides: TGTGCCAGCAGTGTCGAGGGGAAGGGGACAGATACGCAGTATTTT. This sequence encodes CASSVEGKGTDTQYF.

The gene calls are TRBV6-6 and TRBJ2-1; D is possibly TRBD2 (7 bases). This CDR3 spans 13 amino acids. The V gene's germline CDR1 is MNHNY and CDR2 SVGAGI (reference sequence). Trimming took 2 bases from V and 8 from J, leaving 10 bases between them. The CDR3 DNA reads TGTGCCAGCAGTTACGGGGGGGCAGATGAGCAGTTCTTC. Translated: CASSYGGADEQFF.

This clonotype was observed many times. The J gene is TRBJ1-1, the V gene TRBV12-3 or TRBV12-4; 7 positions match TRBD1. The CDR3 is made up of 17 amino acids. V lost 3 bases to trimming and J lost 5 bases; unmatched junction nucleotides: 15. The CDR3 loop is CASSFTGAPLRGTEAFF. DNA for the CDR3: TGTGCCAGCAGTTTTACAGGGGCACCCCTCCGGGGGACTGAAGCTTTCTTT.

The table lists this clonotype with a few counts. The chain employs TRBV27 and TRBJ1-2; D might be TRBD1 (5 bases). CDR1 and CDR2 from the germline V gene are MNHEY and SMNVEV (reference sequence). The V and J ends lost 4 bases and 4 bases respectively, with 10 bases between them. The CDR3 is made up of 13 amino acids. CDR3 in amino acids: CASSWGPRYGYTF. CDR3 in DNA: TGTGCCAGCAGTTGGGGACCCCGCTATGGCTACACCTTC.

The V gene is TRBV12-3 or TRBV12-4, the J gene TRBJ1-2, with 8 bases fitting TRBD1. The CDR3 is 15 residues long. The V gene end was trimmed by 6 bases and the J gene end by 5 bases; junction bases not matched to a gene: 11. CDR3 bases: TGTGCCAGCAGCTGGACAGGGCTGGTGGGGTATGGCTACACCTTC. Residues: CASSWTGLVGYGYTF.

The rearrangement uses TRBV5-5 and TRBJ2-1, with D perhaps matching TRBD1 (6 bases). Trimming removed 4 bases at V and 4 bases at J, with 12 bases between. CDR3 length: 14 residues. Germline V gene lookup returns CDR1 SGHKS and CDR2 YYEKEE (reference sequence). As DNA, the CDR3 is TGTGCCAGCAGCGCCGACAGGTATTACAATGAGCAGTTCTTC. As protein: CASSADRYYNEQFF.

This clonotype was counted ten times or more. This chain links TRBV7-2 with TRBJ2-1, with 9 bases identical to TRBD1. The length of the CDR3 is 15 residues. V shed 2 bases and J 4 bases; nucleotides not matched to a gene: 3. Per germline, CDR1 SGHTA and CDR2 FQGNSA. The CDR3 here is CASSLWDRDYNEQFF. The CDR3 DNA reads TGTGCCAGCAGCTTATGGGACAGGGATTACAATGAGCAGTTCTTC.

V and J are TRBV15 and TRBJ1-5; D remains unclear. The CDR3 length is 15 residues. Looked up from germline, CDR1 is LNHNV and CDR2 is YYDKDF (reference sequence). The germline V and J ends were trimmed by 0 bases and 4 bases, with 10 bases remaining between them. CDR3 coding DNA: TGTGCCACCAGCAGAGATATGATGGGAAATCAGCCCCAGCATTTT. As protein: CATSRDMMGNQPQHF.

This clonotype was recorded many times. The genes are TRBV7-9 and TRBJ2-3; 11 bases agree with TRBD2. CDR3 length: 21 residues. CDR1 and CDR2 from the germline V gene are SEHNR and FQNEAQ (reference sequence). Losses at the gene ends were 1 base for V and 2 bases for J; bases not matched to a gene: 17. The CDR3 coding sequence is TGTGCCAGCAGCTTAGTGGCCCCACTAGCGGGGGCCCTGTTCTTCACAGATACGCAGTATTTT. Protein product: CASSLVAPLAGALFFTDTQYF.

The V gene is TRBV28, the J gene TRBJ2-1; D ambiguous. This CDR3 is 12 amino acids long. Germline V CDR1 and CDR2: MDHEN, SYDVKM. Between the trimmed V and J ends, which lost 5 bases and 8 bases, there was a span of 10 bases. The CDR3 is CASSPVPDEQFF. For the CDR3, the DNA is TGTGCCAGCAGTCCTGTACCCGATGAGCAGTTCTTC.

This rearrangement joins TRBV4-1 to TRBJ1-1; perhaps TRBD1 as D (5 bases). V was shortened by 4 bases and J by 5 bases, with 17 bases between the two germline ends. Germline CDR1 reads MGHRA; CDR2 reads YSYEKL. The CDR3 is 15 residues long. In nucleotides, the CDR3 is TGCGCCAGCAGCCCCTATACAGAGGGGCTTACTGAAGCTTTCTTT. Translation: CASSPYTEGLTEAFF.

In its sample, this clonotype was seen many times. The rearrangement links TRBV7-2 to TRBJ1-2; tentatively, D is TRBD1 (5 bases). Trimming pared 1 base from V and 3 bases from J, leaving 12 bases between. The CDR3 is 15 amino acids. Germline CDR1 SGHTA, CDR2 FQGNSA. The CDR3 reads CASSLVGRSYYGYTF. In DNA, the CDR3 is TGTGCCAGCAGCTTAGTGGGACGGAGTTACTATGGCTACACCTTC. The full variable domain, with the rest looked up from reference TRBV7-2 and TRBJ1-2, is GAGVSQSPSNKVTEKGKDVELRCDPISGHTALYWYRQSLGQGLEFLIYFQGNSAPDKSGLPSDRFSAERTGGSVSTLTIQRTQQEDSAVYLCASSLVGRSYYGYTFGSGTRLTVV.

This clonotype was counted a few times. CDR3 in DNA: TGTGCCAGCAGTTACTCCCCGGGAGTGGACCCATTTGATGGTGAGCAGTTCTTC. As protein: CASSYSPGVDPFDGEQFF. J is TRBJ2-1 and V is TRBV6-2 or TRBV6-3; D is perhaps TRBD2 (6 bases). CDR3 length equals 18 residues. With 0 bases removed from V and 9 bases from J, the gap between germline ends came to 24 bases. Germline V gene sequence: CDR1 MNHEY, CDR2 SVGEGT.

This clonotype has more than one count but fewer than ten. The chain uses TRBV2 and TRBJ1-2; no clear D gene. Trimming shortened V by 2 bases and J by 0 bases, and 13 bases separated the two germline ends. CDR1 is SNHLY, CDR2 FYNNEI, per germline. CDR3 length: 16 amino acids. DNA of the CDR3: TGTGCCAGCAGTGAATGGGTTGGCATCGCTAACTATGGCTACACCTTC. The encoded protein is CASSEWVGIANYGYTF.

This clonotype was counted at least ten times. CDR3 DNA: TGTGCCAGCAGCTTTAGTAGCGGGGATTACAATGAGCAGTTCTTC. Its protein product is CASSFSSGDYNEQFF. The rearrangement uses TRBV7-6 and TRBJ2-1; 8 nucleotides line up with TRBD2. The CDR3 covers 15 residues. Per the germline V gene, CDR1 is SGHVS and CDR2 is FNYEAQ. Trimming at V came to 3 bases and at J to 4 bases, leaving 5 bases not matched to a gene.

The rearrangement joins TRBV15 to TRBJ2-1; D is uncertain. The CDR3 runs 12 residues. Trimming stripped 3 bases from V and 7 bases from J, with 7 bases between. Germline lookup yields CDR1 LNHNV and CDR2 YYDKDF (reference sequence). CDR3 loop: CATSREGNEQFF. DNA of the CDR3: TGTGCCACCAGCAGGGAAGGGAATGAGCAGTTCTTC. Variable domain in full (rest from reference TRBV15 and TRBJ2-1): DAMVIQNPRYQVTQFGKPVTLSCSQTLNHNVMYWYQQKSSQAPKLLFHYYDKDFNNEADTPDNFQSRRPNTSFCFLDIRSPGLGDTAMYLCATSREGNEQFFGPGTRLTVL.

V usage is TRBV6-5 and J usage is TRBJ2-7; D is perhaps TRBD1 or TRBD2 (5 bases each). Germline CDR1 MNHEY, CDR2 SVGAGI. The CDR3 runs to 11 residues. V was clipped by 7 bases and J by 5 bases, with 9 bases between them. For the CDR3, the DNA is TGTGCCAGCACTATGGGGGACGAGCAGTACTTC. Residues: CASTMGDEQYF.

This clonotype has more than one count but fewer than ten. The genes are TRBV10-3 and TRBJ1-6, with 7 bases that match TRBD1. CDR1 is ENHRY and CDR2 is SYGVKD in the germline V gene. The CDR3 covers 17 residues. V was pared by 0 bases and J by 7 bases, with 9 bases of the junction left unmatched. The CDR3 is CAISESRVDRRNSPLHF. The CDR3 DNA sequence: TGTGCCATCAGTGAGTCAAGGGTGGACAGGCGGAATTCACCCCTCCACTTT.

The chain is built from TRBV4-1 and TRBJ1-4; 8 nucleotides match TRBD1. Trimming removed 5 bases from V and 4 bases from J; junction bases left unmatched: 6. Germline V gene lookup returns CDR1 MGHRA and CDR2 YSYEKL. This CDR3 has 15 residues. This CDR3 is CASSARQGFNEKLFF. The CDR3 DNA reads TGCGCCAGCAGCGCCCGACAGGGGTTTAATGAAAAACTGTTTTTT.

There are a few counts of this clonotype. This chain links TRBV27 with TRBJ1-4, with 9 positions matching TRBD1. This CDR3 spans 16 amino acids. J lost 8 bases, V lost 3 bases, and 10 bases had no gene match. Germline lookup yields CDR1 MNHEY and CDR2 SMNVEV (reference sequence). The CDR3 loop reads CASSLWGGQGGEKLFF. The CDR3 DNA reads TGTGCCAGCAGTTTGTGGGGGGGACAGGGAGGAGAAAAACTGTTTTTT.

The chain recombines TRBV27 with TRBJ1-2; D may be TRBD1 (5 bases). V was trimmed by 8 bases and J by 3 bases, leaving 13 bases between them. Germline CDR1 MNHEY, CDR2 SMNVEV (reference sequence). The CDR3 contains 13 residues. The CDR3 DNA sequence: TGTGCCAGCCAACCTCAGGGTTACTATGGCTACACCTTC. Its translation: CASQPQGYYGYTF.

This clonotype occurred many times. This chain connects TRBV7-8 to TRBJ2-3; 8 nucleotides line up with TRBD2. Germline trimming cut 5 bases from V and 1 base from J; bases unmatched to any gene: 5. The CDR3 totals 15 residues. Looked up from germline, CDR1 is SGHVS and CDR2 is FQNEAQ. Here the CDR3 reads CASSPRGGRTDTQYF. The CDR3 nucleotides are TGTGCCAGCAGCCCCCGGGGGGGCCGCACAGATACGCAGTATTTT.

The chain links TRBV13 to TRBJ1-2, with D maybe TRBD1 (5 bases). The CDR3 sequence is 15 residues long. V lost 6 bases to trimming and J lost 6 bases, with 20 bases between them. In germline, CDR1 is PRHDT, CDR2 FYEKMQ (reference sequence). Written as DNA, the CDR3 is TGTGCCAGCAGTCAAAGGGGATCCGCATTCCATGGCTACACCTTC. Translation gives CASSQRGSAFHGYTF.

CDR3 sequence: CASSTGATSSYNEQFF. In nucleotides, the CDR3 is TGTGCCAGTAGTACGGGCGCCACTAGCTCCTACAATGAGCAGTTCTTC. This chain uses TRBV19 with TRBJ2-1; D possibly corresponds to TRBD2 (5 bases). Trimming cost V 4 bases and J 0 bases, with 13 bases left between them. Looked up from germline, CDR1 is LNHDA and CDR2 is SQIVND (reference sequence). The CDR3 loop spans 16 amino acids.

The chain combines TRBV28 with TRBJ2-2; 9 positions match TRBD2. The CDR3 spans 17 residues. The ends lost 2 bases at V and 4 bases at J; junction bases unmatched: 8. CDR1 is MDHEN, CDR2 SYDVKM, per germline. The CDR3 protein is CASSLAGGGVTTGELFF. In DNA, the CDR3 is TGTGCCAGCAGTTTAGCGGGCGGGGGGGTCACCACCGGGGAGCTGTTTTTT.

This clonotype was observed a single time. The chain joins TRBV12-3 or TRBV12-4 to TRBJ1-5, with D uncertain. This CDR3 contains 14 residues. Deletions cut 10 bases from V and 2 bases from J, with 15 bases between. CDR3 in amino acids: CATSAGWGNQPQHF. As DNA, the CDR3 is TGTGCCACCTCGGCGGGCTGGGGCAATCAGCCCCAGCATTTT.